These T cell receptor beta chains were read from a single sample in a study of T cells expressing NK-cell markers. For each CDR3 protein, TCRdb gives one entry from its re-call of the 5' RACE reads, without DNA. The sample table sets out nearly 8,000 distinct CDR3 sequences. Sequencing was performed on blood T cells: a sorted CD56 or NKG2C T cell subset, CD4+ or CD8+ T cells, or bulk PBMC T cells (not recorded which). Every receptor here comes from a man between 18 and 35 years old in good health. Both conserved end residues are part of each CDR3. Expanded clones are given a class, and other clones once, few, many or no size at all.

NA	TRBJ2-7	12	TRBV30	CAWSLSSYEQYF
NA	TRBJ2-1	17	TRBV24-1	CATSDLQGGTAYNEQFF
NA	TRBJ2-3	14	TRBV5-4	CASSKRDRTDTQYF
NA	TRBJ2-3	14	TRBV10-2	CASSASGVPDTQYF
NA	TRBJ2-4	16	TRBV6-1	CASTPGGVLAKNIQYF
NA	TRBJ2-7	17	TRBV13	CASSRRDRDLPTYEQYF
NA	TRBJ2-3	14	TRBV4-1	CASSARPSTDTQYF
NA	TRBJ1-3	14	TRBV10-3	CAISGGETGNTIYF
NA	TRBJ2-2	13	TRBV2	CASSEADFGELFF
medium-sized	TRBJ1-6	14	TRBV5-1	CASSLGQGNSPLHF
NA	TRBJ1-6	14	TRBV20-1	CSATGSSYNSPLHF
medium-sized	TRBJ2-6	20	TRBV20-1	CSASPHLTPRGDSGANVLTF
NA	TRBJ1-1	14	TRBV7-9	CASSLETGLTEAFF
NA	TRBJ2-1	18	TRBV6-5	CASSYSGLAGGPSTEQFF
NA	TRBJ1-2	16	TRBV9	CASSSTHVDVGYGYTF
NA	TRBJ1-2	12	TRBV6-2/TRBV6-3	CASSYGGYGYTF
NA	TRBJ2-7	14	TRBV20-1	CSAPLGGRTYEQYF
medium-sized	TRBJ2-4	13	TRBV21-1	CASSGKAKNIQYF
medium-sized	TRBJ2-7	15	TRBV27	CASSSQGGLNYEQYF
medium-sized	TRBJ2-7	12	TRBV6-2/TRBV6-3	CASIDRGYEQYF
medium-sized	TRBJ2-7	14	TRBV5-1	CASSWGTGDYEQYF
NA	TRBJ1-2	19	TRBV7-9	CASSSPAGTGDSFLYGYTF
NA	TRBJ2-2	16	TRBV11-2	CASSLLLAGVGGELFF
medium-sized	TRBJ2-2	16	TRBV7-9	CASSPQTGANTGELFF
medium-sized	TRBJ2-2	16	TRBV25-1	CASSDPGRANTGELFF
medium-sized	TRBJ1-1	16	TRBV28	CASSLSWVQGETEAFF
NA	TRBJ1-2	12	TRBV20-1	CSALGQPYGYTF
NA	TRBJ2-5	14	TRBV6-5	CASSYRGPGETQYF
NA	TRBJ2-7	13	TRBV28	CASTGQGPYEQYF
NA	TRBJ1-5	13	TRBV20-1	CSASGQARQPQHF
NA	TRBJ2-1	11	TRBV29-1	CSVEDRNEQFF
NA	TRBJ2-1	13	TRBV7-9	CASSPSSTPQQFF
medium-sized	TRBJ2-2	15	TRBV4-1	CASSQVTSGTGELFF
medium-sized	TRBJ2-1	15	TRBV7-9	CASSLSTSGYNEQFF
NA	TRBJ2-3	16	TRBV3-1	CASSLRQGRNTDTQYF
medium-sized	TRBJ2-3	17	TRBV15	CATSRDYRTGSSDTQYF
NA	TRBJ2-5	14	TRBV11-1	CASRDTQGQETQYF
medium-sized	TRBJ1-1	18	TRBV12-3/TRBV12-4	CASSDIAGVGTSSTEAFF
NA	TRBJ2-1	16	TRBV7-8	CASSPTSLAGINEQFF
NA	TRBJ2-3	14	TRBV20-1	CSASRGFRTDTQYF
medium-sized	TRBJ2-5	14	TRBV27	CASSLSMRGTTQYF
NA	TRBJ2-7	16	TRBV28	CASYPSGLAGAYEQYF
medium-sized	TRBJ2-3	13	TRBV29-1	CSVEDKRGDTQYF
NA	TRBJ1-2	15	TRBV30	CAWSAHGGSGYGYTF
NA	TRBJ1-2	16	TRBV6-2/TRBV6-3	CASSYERQTPVYGYTF
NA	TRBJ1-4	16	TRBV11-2	CASSGPGPQQNEKLFF
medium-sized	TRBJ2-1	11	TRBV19	CASSIYNEQFF